This passage covers 29 T cell receptor beta chains from one sample sequenced in a study of glioma-infiltrating T cells. Using RNA template, CDR3s of TCR alpha and beta were amplified with iRepertoire arm-PCR. TCRdb passed the multiplex PCR reads through MiXCR, listing each CDR3 protein once. The sample holds 150,000 to 200,000 distinct CDR3 sequences, more than 35% seen once. Sequencing was performed on glioma tissue, nonneoplastic brain tissue, or PBMCs (not recorded which). Source of these receptors: a human donor with low-grade glioma or glioblastoma, undergoing nonglioma brain surgery, or in good health (not recorded which).

Of note for this clonotype: Germline is not matched at one junction end, which may reflect a read error. CDR3 sequence: CASSYKDTEHF. The CDR3 DNA sequence: TGTGCCAGCAGTTACAAAGATACGGAGCATTTT. The chain has TRBV6-5 and TRBJ2-3; D call uncertain. Germline CDR1 reads MNHEY; CDR2 reads SVGAGI. CDR3 length equals 11 residues.

The chain carries TRBV29-1 and TRBJ1-2; no definite D call. This CDR3 contains 11 residues. In germline, CDR1 is SQVTM, CDR2 ANQGSEA. V was clipped by 4 bases and J by 8 bases, with 11 bases between them. The CDR3 reads CSVGRGQGYTF. In nucleotides, the CDR3 is TGCAGCGTTGGTAGAGGGCAAGGCTACACCTTC.

Points on this clonotype: A much larger clone differs from this one at a single base, so this may be a read error. V gene TRBV19 combines with J gene TRBJ1-1; no clear D. Germline V gives CDR1 LNHDA, CDR2 SQIVND (reference sequence). V lost 8 bases to trimming and J lost 5 bases, with 9 bases between them. The CDR3 spans 11 residues. DNA for the CDR3: TGTGCCAGTGACACCCAGACTGAAGCTTTCTTT. Protein sequence: CASDTQTEAFF.

With respect to this clonotype: This clone may be a read error of a much larger clone one base away. The genes are TRBV6-1 and TRBJ1-5, with 9 bases that match TRBD1. This CDR3 spans 15 amino acids. CDR1 is MNHNS, CDR2 SASEGT, per germline. The CDR3 region is CAGRAQGAGNQPQHF. The CDR3, as DNA: TGTGCCGGCAGGGCACAGGGGGCTGGCAATCAGCCCCAGCATTTT.

Remarks on this clonotype: This may be a read error, as it is one base from a much larger clone. The chain links TRBV14 to TRBJ2-7; the D is unclear. This CDR3 has 15 amino acids. The germline V gene encodes CDR1 SGHDN and CDR2 FVKESK. CDR3 DNA sequence: TGTGCCAGCAGCAAAGAAAGTCGACCCTGGGACGAGCAGTACTTC. As protein: CASSKESRPWDEQYF.

At least ten counts were recorded for this clonotype. The chain uses TRBV15 and TRBJ2-5; D gene uncertain. V dropped 0 bases and J dropped 5 bases, with 13 bases sitting between them. The CDR3 loop spans 15 amino acids. From germline, CDR1 is LNHNV and CDR2 YYDKDF (reference sequence). The CDR3: CATSREMRNGETQYF. CDR3 nucleotides: TGTGCCACCAGCAGAGAAATGCGAAACGGGGAGACCCAGTACTTC.

This sequence joins TRBV2 and TRBJ1-2; D uncertain. This CDR3 contains 12 residues. V lost 11 bases to trimming and J lost 1 base, with 11 bases between them. CDR1 and CDR2 (germline): SNHLY, FYNNEI. CDR3 loop: CAATYYNYGYTF. The CDR3 bases are TGTGCCGCGACATACTATAACTATGGCTACACCTTC.

Points on this clonotype: This clone may be a read error of a much larger clone one base away. The chain links TRBV6-1 to TRBJ2-7; tentatively, D is TRBD1 (6 bases). Looked up from germline, CDR1 is MNHNS and CDR2 is SASEGT. The CDR3 has 15 amino acids. Trimming stripped 2 bases from V and 3 bases from J, with 14 bases between. The CDR3 coding sequence is TGTGCCAGCAGTGAAACGGGAACAGGGTGCTACGAGCAGTACTTC. Translated: CASSETGTGCYEQYF.

The CDR3 here is CAIAPRMKEAEAFF. The CDR3 nucleotides are TGTGCCATCGCACCCAGGATGAAGGAAGCTGAAGCTTTCTTT. The chain uses TRBV27 and TRBJ1-1; D unclear. V was clipped by 10 bases and J by 6 bases, with 21 bases between them. Per the germline V gene, CDR1 is MNHEY and CDR2 is SMNVEV (reference sequence). The CDR3 has 14 amino acids.

The rearrangement joins TRBV25-1 to TRBJ2-3; possibly TRBD2 for D (5 bases). This CDR3 region has 14 residues. The germline gives CDR1 MGHDK, CDR2 SYGVNS. Trimming left V 1 base short and J 3 bases short, with 8 bases between. Here the CDR3 reads CASSELLETDTQYF. CDR3 DNA: TGTGCCAGCAGTGAATTACTAGAGACAGATACGCAGTATTTT.

Remarks on this clonotype: A junction boundary mismatches the germline segment, possibly from a read error. The chain joins TRBV18 to TRBJ1-3; the D is unclear. The CDR3 spans 15 residues. Germline V lookup: CDR1 KGHSH, CDR2 LQKENI. CDR3 bases: TGTGCCAGCCCACCACCGTCCATCTCTGGAAACACCATATATTTT. Amino acid sequence: CASPPPSISGNTIYF.

Of note for this clonotype: The junction shows a germline mismatch at one end, possibly a read error. The genes are TRBV20-1 and TRBJ2-5; a weak D match, TRBD2 (5 bases). Germline loops: CDR1 DFQATT, CDR2 SNEGSKA (reference sequence). The CDR3 is made up of 13 amino acids. This CDR3 reads CSADPGSQENQYF. Written as DNA, the CDR3 is TGCAGTGCCGATCCGGGGAGCCAAGAGAACCAGTACTTC.

This clonotype appeared a single time. The conserved phenylalanine or tryptophan is not found at the CDR3 terminus, so this likely reflects a read error. The V gene is TRBV6-1, the J gene TRBJ2-7; D gene unclear. The CDR3 is 14 amino acids. Germline CDR1 is MNHNS and CDR2 is SASEGT. The V gene lost 8 bases and the J gene lost 4 bases, with 18 bases spanning the gap. CDR3 loop: CASCGSATSYEQYL. CDR3 nucleotides: TGTGCCAGCTGCGGTTCAGCCACCTCATACGAGCAGTACTTA.

V gene TRBV3-1 combines with J gene TRBJ2-7; 9 bases fit TRBD1. The end of the DNA is better explained by TRBJ2-1, so the J call may be wrong. Germline CDR1 and CDR2: LGHDT and YNNKEL (reference sequence). The CDR3 is made up of 19 amino acids. Written as DNA, the CDR3 is TGTGCCAGCAGCCAAGTTTTGTCGTGGCTAGGACAGGGGCGAAATGAGCAGTTCTTC. This sequence encodes CASSQVLSWLGQGRNEQFF.

This clonotype was detected a few times. The J gene is TRBJ2-1, the V gene TRBV19; unclear D gene. Germline-derived CDR1 and CDR2 are LNHDA and SQIVND (reference sequence). The CDR3 is made up of 12 amino acids. The V end was cut by 7 bases, the J end by 4 bases, with 8 bases between. The CDR3 loop reads CASMTDYNEQFF. In DNA, the CDR3 is TGTGCCAGTATGACGGATTACAATGAGCAGTTCTTC.

Of note for this clonotype: Given a much more abundant clone one base away, this may be a read error. The CDR3 ends on some other residue instead of the conserved phenylalanine or tryptophan, so this is likely a read error. The rearrangement joins TRBV28 to TRBJ1-4; D unclear. The germline CDR1 and CDR2 sequences are MDHEN and SYDVKM. The CDR3 consists of 14 residues. The V end lost 2 bases, the J end lost 7 bases, and 11 bases lay between the germline ends. CDR3 protein: CASSLGVFGEKLFS. For the CDR3, the DNA is TGTGCCAGCAGTTTAGGGGTTTTTGGTGAAAAACTGTTTTCT.

In its sample, this clonotype was seen many times. The chain joins TRBV27 to TRBJ2-3; perhaps TRBD2 as D (6 bases). From germline, CDR1 is MNHEY and CDR2 SMNVEV (reference sequence). The CDR3 is 14 residues long. The germline V and J ends were trimmed by 3 bases and 4 bases, with 11 bases remaining between them. CDR3 amino acids: CASSLEGLADTQYF. The CDR3 nucleotides are TGTGCCAGCAGTTTGGAGGGCTTGGCAGATACGCAGTATTTT.

This chain joins TRBV14 and TRBJ2-1; D is unclear. This CDR3 is 12 amino acids long. The V and J ends lost 1 base and 15 bases respectively, with 13 bases between them. Germline CDR1 SGHDN, CDR2 FVKESK. The CDR3 DNA reads as TGTGCCAGCAGCCAAGGGGTAGTCTCACCGTTCTTC. It codes for CASSQGVVSPFF.

Turning to this clonotype: The germline gene is not matched at one end of the junction; a read error may be the cause. The chain is built from TRBV28 and TRBJ1-1; D is ambiguous. CDR1 is MDHEN and CDR2 is SYDVKM in the germline V gene. This CDR3 spans 13 amino acids. CDR3 sequence: CASTPYMNTEPFF. CDR3 nucleotides: TGTGCCAGCACCCCGTACATGAACACTGAACCTTTCTTT.

This clonotype was detected many times. V and J are TRBV15 and TRBJ1-1, with D perhaps TRBD1 (5 bases). From germline, CDR1 is LNHNV and CDR2 YYDKDF (reference sequence). V was clipped by 5 bases and J by 0 bases, with 13 bases between them. The CDR3 is 15 residues long. CDR3 loop: CATSAPGVLNTEAFF. The DNA of the CDR3 is TGTGCCACCAGCGCCCCGGGGGTCTTGAACACTGAAGCTTTCTTT.

In DNA form, the CDR3 reads TGTGCCAGCAGCCAAGAGGGCCCAGGGGGGGGCTACGAGCAGTACTTC. This encodes CASSQEGPGGGYEQYF. The chain employs TRBV3-1 and TRBJ2-7, with D perhaps matching TRBD1 or TRBD2 (7 bases each). The ends were cut back, 0 bases at V and 3 bases at J, with 15 bases in the middle. The CDR3 sequence is 16 residues long. Germline V CDR1 and CDR2: LGHDT, YNNKEL (reference sequence).

CDR3 protein: CSGTVTNTEAFF. CDR3 nucleotide sequence: TGCAGCGGGACAGTAACCAACACTGAAGCTTTCTTT. The chain employs TRBV29-1 and TRBJ1-1; TRBD1 might be the D (6 bases). Germline loops: CDR1 SQVTM, CDR2 ANQGSEA. The V end lost 7 bases, the J end lost 2 bases, and 11 bases lay between the germline ends. The CDR3 consists of 12 residues.

This clonotype has ten or more counts. V and J are TRBV2 and TRBJ1-5; 7 bases line up with TRBD1. Germline V gene sequence: CDR1 SNHLY, CDR2 FYNNEI. The CDR3 loop spans 13 amino acids. Trimming at V came to 6 bases and at J to 5 bases, leaving 4 bases not matched to a gene. CDR3 bases: TGTGCCAGCAGGGAACAGGGGTATCAGCCCCAGCATTTT. Protein: CASREQGYQPQHF. The variable domain in full, with the rest retrieved from reference TRBV2 and TRBJ1-5, is EPEVTQTPSHQVTQMGQEVILRCVPISNHLYFYWYRQILGQKVEFLVSFYNNEISEKSEIFDDQFSVERPDGSNFTLKIRSTKLEDSAMYFCASREQGYQPQHFGDGTRLSIL.

This clonotype was found a few times. V and J are TRBV29-1 and TRBJ1-3, with 8 bases matching TRBD1. In germline, CDR1 is SQVTM, CDR2 ANQGSEA. The CDR3 length is 13 residues. V was pared by 5 bases and J by 3 bases, with 3 bases of the junction left unmatched. CDR3 amino acids: CSVTDRGGNTIYF. The CDR3 coding sequence is TGCAGCGTTACTGACAGGGGTGGAAACACCATATATTTT.

This clonotype was seen more than once but under ten times. V is TRBV7-2 and J is TRBJ2-1; D gene unclear. The germline CDR1 and CDR2 sequences are SGHTA and FQGNSA. With 2 bases removed from V and 7 bases from J, the gap between germline ends came to 15 bases. The CDR3 is made up of 15 amino acids. The CDR3 protein is CASSLRAATFNEQFF. In DNA, the CDR3 is TGTGCCAGCAGCTTACGGGCAGCCACGTTTAATGAGCAGTTCTTC.

On this clonotype: With a much larger clone just one base away, this may be a read error. V is TRBV6-2 or TRBV6-3 and J is TRBJ2-7, with 7 bases fitting TRBD2. Trimming took 9 bases from V and 1 from J; bases not matched to a gene: 12. This CDR3 has 15 amino acids. CDR1 and CDR2 (germline): MNHEY, SVGEGT. The DNA for the CDR3 is TGTGCCAGTCAATCGGGAGGAAACCCGTCCTACGAGCAGTACTTC. Translation gives CASQSGGNPSYEQYF.

This clonotype was detected ten times or more. The chain couples TRBV6-1 to TRBJ2-2; 14 bases map to TRBD2. Losses at the gene ends were 4 bases for V and 5 bases for J; bases not matched to a gene: 9. Germline loops: CDR1 MNHNS, CDR2 SASEGT. The CDR3 sequence is 18 residues long. The CDR3 region has the DNA TGTGCCAGCAGTGGCGCCGGGACTAGCGGGAGCTTTACCGGGGAGCTGTTTTTT. It yields the protein CASSGAGTSGSFTGELFF.

This clonotype was detected ten times or more. The V call is TRBV15, the J call TRBJ2-5, with 7 bases fitting TRBD1. The length of the CDR3 is 16 residues. Germline CDR1 and CDR2: LNHNV and YYDKDF (reference sequence). Trimming took 0 bases from V and 2 from J; bases not matched to a gene: 6. CDR3 sequence: CATSRDRQGAQETQYF. CDR3 nucleotide sequence: TGTGCCACCAGCAGAGATCGACAGGGAGCTCAAGAGACCCAGTACTTC.

The chain uses TRBV29-1 and TRBJ2-1, with no clear D. This CDR3 spans 13 amino acids. Germline lookup yields CDR1 SQVTM and CDR2 ANQGSEA. The CDR3 nucleotides read TGCAGGGTGACTTGGCCTTCCTACAATGAGCAGTTCTTC. This encodes CRVTWPSYNEQFF.